A selection of T cell receptor beta chains follows, all from one sample in a study of cytomegalovirus exposure and HLA in healthy donors. TCRdb keeps only in-frame clones here, not all; method: immunoSEQ multiplex PCR. Reported are about 55,000 clones; the ten largest clones contain roughly 12%. Sequenced input: PBMCs. The receptors stem from a woman aged 60-75 years in good health and CMV-seropositive. CDR3s include the opening cysteine and the closing phenylalanine or tryptophan. Fields, in order: CDR3 DNA, CDR3 protein, D gene, J gene, V gene. A D gene is named only where the DNA matches it firmly.

CDR3 DNA: TGCGCCAGCACCCTCCTAGCAACTGGGGCCAACGTCCTGACTTTC
CDR3 protein: CASTLLATGANVLTF
D gene: -
J gene: TRBJ2-6
V gene: TRBV5-1

CDR3 DNA: TGTGCCAGCTCGCCTCCGGGGGTAAGGGATGAGCAGTTCTTC
CDR3 protein: CASSPPGVRDEQFF
D gene: -
J gene: TRBJ2-1
V gene: TRBV18

CDR3 DNA: TGTGCCAGCAGCCCGGGACTATCGAAAGAGACCCAGTACTTC
CDR3 protein: CASSPGLSKETQYF
D gene: TRBD2
J gene: TRBJ2-5
V gene: TRBV6-5

CDR3 DNA: TGTGCCAGCAGCTTTGGTAGCGGGTGGGAGGCTGAGCAGTTCTTC
CDR3 protein: CASSFGSGWEAEQFF
D gene: TRBD2
J gene: TRBJ2-1
V gene: TRBV11-3

CDR3 DNA: TGTGCCAGCAGTGAGAGGACAGGCGGATCACCCCTCCACTTT
CDR3 protein: CASSERTGGSPLHF
D gene: TRBD1
J gene: TRBJ1-6
V gene: TRBV2

CDR3 DNA: TGTGCCAGTAGTATACAGGGAGGGACGGTAGCCGCAGATACGCAGTATTTT
CDR3 protein: CASSIQGGTVAADTQYF
D gene: TRBD2
J gene: TRBJ2-3
V gene: TRBV19

CDR3 DNA: TGTGCCAGCAGTACCGGGACTAGCTTCGACAATGAGCAGTTCTTC
CDR3 protein: CASSTGTSFDNEQFF
D gene: TRBD2
J gene: TRBJ2-1
V gene: TRBV25-1

CDR3 DNA: TGCGCCAGCAGTGATAAGGGGGGGGGCTACGAGCAGTACTTC
CDR3 protein: CASSDKGGGYEQYF
D gene: -
J gene: TRBJ2-7
V gene: TRBV10-2

CDR3 DNA: TGTGCCAGCAGCTTCCTTAGGACAGGTAACTACGAGCAGTACTTC
CDR3 protein: CASSFLRTGNYEQYF
D gene: TRBD1
J gene: TRBJ2-7
V gene: TRBV5-6

CDR3 DNA: TGTGCTAGTGCCCGAAGCGGGGGGGCAGATACGCAGTATTTT
CDR3 protein: CASARSGGADTQYF
D gene: TRBD2
J gene: TRBJ2-3
V gene: TRBV12-5

CDR3 DNA: TGCGCCAGCAGCTCACTTTCAGGGGGACCGAACACCGGGGAGCTGTTTTTT
CDR3 protein: CASSSLSGGPNTGELFF
D gene: TRBD1
J gene: TRBJ2-2
V gene: TRBV5-1

CDR3 DNA: TGTGCCAGTGCCTCCGGACAGGCCTTCTCCTATAATTCACCCCTCCACTTT
CDR3 protein: CASASGQAFSYNSPLHF
D gene: TRBD1
J gene: TRBJ1-6
V gene: TRBV19

CDR3 DNA: TGTGCCAGCAGTTTGAACTCCTACTATGGCTACACCTTC
CDR3 protein: CASSLNSYYGYTF
D gene: -
J gene: TRBJ1-2
V gene: TRBV28

CDR3 DNA: TGTGCCAGCAGGACAGGGGCGGAGACCCAGTACTTC
CDR3 protein: CASRTGAETQYF
D gene: TRBD1
J gene: TRBJ2-5
V gene: TRBV6-6

CDR3 DNA: TGTGCCAGCAGTTTATATCGGGATAGCTCCTATAATTCACCCCTCCACTTT
CDR3 protein: CASSLYRDSSYNSPLHF
D gene: -
J gene: TRBJ1-6
V gene: TRBV27

CDR3 DNA: TGTGCCAGCAGCGTAGCTGGTAGCGGGGGCCAAAACAATGAGCAGTTCTTC
CDR3 protein: CASSVAGSGGQNNEQFF
D gene: TRBD2
J gene: TRBJ2-1
V gene: TRBV9

CDR3 DNA: TGTGCCAGCGAGGGCGCCTACGAGCAGTACTTC
CDR3 protein: CASEGAYEQYF
D gene: -
J gene: TRBJ2-7
V gene: TRBV7-9

CDR3 DNA: TGTGCCAGCAGCATACAGGGGGCGAGCACAGATACGCAGTATTTT
CDR3 protein: CASSIQGASTDTQYF
D gene: TRBD1
J gene: TRBJ2-3
V gene: TRBV6-4

CDR3 DNA: TGCGCCAGCAGCTTGGGCGGGAGGGGATACTACGAGCAGTACTTC
CDR3 protein: CASSLGGRGYYEQYF
D gene: TRBD2
J gene: TRBJ2-7
V gene: TRBV5-1

CDR3 DNA: TGCGCCAGCAGCCAAGGTTTGGGCATAATTTCGAACACTGAAGCTTTCTTT
CDR3 protein: CASSQGLGIISNTEAFF
D gene: -
J gene: TRBJ1-1
V gene: TRBV4-3

CDR3 DNA: TGTGCCAGCAGTGGGGCCCCATATGGCTACACCTTC
CDR3 protein: CASSGAPYGYTF
D gene: -
J gene: TRBJ1-2
V gene: TRBV27

CDR3 DNA: TGTGCCAGCAGCCAGCCGACGGCAGGGGGCCGGAACACTGAAGCTTTCTTT
CDR3 protein: CASSQPTAGGRNTEAFF
D gene: TRBD1
J gene: TRBJ1-1
V gene: TRBV4-2

CDR3 DNA: TGTGCCAGCAGCTTTAACGAGGCGCGTTCCTACGAGCAGTACTTC
CDR3 protein: CASSFNEARSYEQYF
D gene: -
J gene: TRBJ2-7
V gene: TRBV11-2

CDR3 DNA: TGTGCCAGTAGTATAGATCGCCAGACCTACAATGAGCAGTTCTTC
CDR3 protein: CASSIDRQTYNEQFF
D gene: -
J gene: TRBJ2-1
V gene: TRBV19